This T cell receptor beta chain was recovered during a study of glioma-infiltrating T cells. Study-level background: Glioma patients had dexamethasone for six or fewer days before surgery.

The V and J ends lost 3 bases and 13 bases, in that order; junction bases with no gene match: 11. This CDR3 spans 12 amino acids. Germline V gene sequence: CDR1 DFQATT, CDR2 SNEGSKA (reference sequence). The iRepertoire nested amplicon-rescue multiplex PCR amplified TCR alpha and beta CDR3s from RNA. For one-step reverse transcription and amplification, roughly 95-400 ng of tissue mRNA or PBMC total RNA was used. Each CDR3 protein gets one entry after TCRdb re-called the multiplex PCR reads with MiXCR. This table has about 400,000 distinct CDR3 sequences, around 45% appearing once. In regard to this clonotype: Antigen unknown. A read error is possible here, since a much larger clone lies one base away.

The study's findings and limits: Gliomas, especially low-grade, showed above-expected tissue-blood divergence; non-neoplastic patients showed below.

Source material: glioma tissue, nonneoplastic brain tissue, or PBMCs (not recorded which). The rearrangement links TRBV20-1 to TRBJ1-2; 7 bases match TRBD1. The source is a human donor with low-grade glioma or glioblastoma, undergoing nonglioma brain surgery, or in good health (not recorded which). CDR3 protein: CSASGQALGFTF. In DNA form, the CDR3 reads TGCAGTGCTAGTGGACAGGCTCTCGGGTTCACCTTC.